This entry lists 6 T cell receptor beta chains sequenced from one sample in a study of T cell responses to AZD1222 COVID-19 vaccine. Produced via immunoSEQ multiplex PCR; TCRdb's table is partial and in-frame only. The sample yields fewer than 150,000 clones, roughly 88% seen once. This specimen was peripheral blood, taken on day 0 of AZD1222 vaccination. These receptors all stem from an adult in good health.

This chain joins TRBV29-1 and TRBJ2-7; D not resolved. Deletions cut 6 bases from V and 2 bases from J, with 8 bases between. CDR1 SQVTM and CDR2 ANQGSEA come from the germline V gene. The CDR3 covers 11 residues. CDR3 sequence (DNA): TGCAGCGTAGGCAGTACCTACGAGCAGTACTTC. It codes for CSVGSTYEQYF.

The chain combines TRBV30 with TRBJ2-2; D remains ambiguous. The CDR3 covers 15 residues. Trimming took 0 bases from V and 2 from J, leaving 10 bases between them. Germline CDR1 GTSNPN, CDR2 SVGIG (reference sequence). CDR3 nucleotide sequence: TGTGCCTGGAGTGTACGGGTAGAAAACACCGGGGAGCTGTTTTTT. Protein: CAWSVRVENTGELFF.

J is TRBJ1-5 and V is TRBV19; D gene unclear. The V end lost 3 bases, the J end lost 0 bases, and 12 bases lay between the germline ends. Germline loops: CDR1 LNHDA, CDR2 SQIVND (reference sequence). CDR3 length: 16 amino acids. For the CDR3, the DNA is TGTGCCAGTAGTATGTTGGGGAAACATAGCAATCAGCCCCAGCATTTT. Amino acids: CASSMLGKHSNQPQHF.

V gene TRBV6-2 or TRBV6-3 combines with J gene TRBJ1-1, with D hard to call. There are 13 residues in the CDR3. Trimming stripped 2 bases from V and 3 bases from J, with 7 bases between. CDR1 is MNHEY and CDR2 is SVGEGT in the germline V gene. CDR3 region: CASSYGSHTEAFF. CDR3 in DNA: TGTGCCAGCAGTTACGGAAGTCACACTGAAGCTTTCTTT.

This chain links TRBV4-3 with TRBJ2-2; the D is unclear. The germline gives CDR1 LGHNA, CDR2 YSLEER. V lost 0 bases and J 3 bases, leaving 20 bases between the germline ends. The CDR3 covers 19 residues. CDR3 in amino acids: CASSQDHRGPRPHTGELFF. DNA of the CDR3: TGCGCCAGCAGCCAAGATCATCGAGGACCGCGACCCCACACCGGGGAGCTGTTTTTT.

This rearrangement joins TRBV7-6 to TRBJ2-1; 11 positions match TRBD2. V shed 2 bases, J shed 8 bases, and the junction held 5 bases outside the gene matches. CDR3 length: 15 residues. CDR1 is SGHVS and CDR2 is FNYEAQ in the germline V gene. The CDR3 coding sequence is TGTGCCAGCAGCTTATATCTAGCGGGAGGAGATGAGCAGTTCTTC. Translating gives CASSLYLAGGDEQFF.